This record concerns one T cell receptor beta chain sequence. V shed 4 bases and J 4 bases; nucleotides not matched to a gene: 6. The CDR3 length is 14 residues. CDR1 is SGHDT, CDR2 YYEEEE, per germline. This sample's time point: peripheral blood 6 weeks after treatment start. Locally advanced or metastatic urothelial carcinoma was present in patients. The sample belongs to a study of PD-L1 blockade in urothelial cancer. Study-level background: Patients started atezolizumab around 2014, 1,200 mg intravenously every 3 weeks. Blood was tested 3 weeks (second dose) and 6 weeks into treatment.

Each PCR reaction had synthetic TCR analog templates spiked into it. Clones were read by immunoSEQ multiplex PCR, and TCRdb kept only the in-frame ones, dropping some. The sample includes 40,000 to 45,000 clones, approximately 84% of them seen just once. The V gene is TRBV5-6, the J gene TRBJ2-7, with 9 bases lining up with TRBD1. Sequencing was performed on PBMCs, taken around atezolizumab (anti-PD-L1) treatment. This TCR was recovered from an older man with urothelial cancer. The CDR3: CASSTRDRVYEQYF. CDR3 bases: TGTGCCAGCAGCACCCGGGACAGGGTTTACGAGCAGTACTTC. Using reference TRBV5-6 and TRBJ2-7 for the parts outside the CDR3, the full variable domain is DAGVTQSPTHLIKTRGQQVTLRCSPKSGHDTVSWYQQALGQGPQFIFQYYEEEERQRGNFPDRFSGHQFPNYSSELNVNALLLGDSALYLCASSTRDRVYEQYFGPGTRLTVT.